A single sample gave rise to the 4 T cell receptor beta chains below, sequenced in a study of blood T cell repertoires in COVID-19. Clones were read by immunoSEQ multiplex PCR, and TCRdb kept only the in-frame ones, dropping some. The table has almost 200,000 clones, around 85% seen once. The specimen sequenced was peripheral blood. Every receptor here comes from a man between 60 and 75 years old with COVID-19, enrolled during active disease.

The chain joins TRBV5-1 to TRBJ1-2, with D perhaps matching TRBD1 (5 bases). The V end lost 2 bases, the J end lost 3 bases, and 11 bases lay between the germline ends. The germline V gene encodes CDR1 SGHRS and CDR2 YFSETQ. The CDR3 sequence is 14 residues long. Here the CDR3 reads CASSLRGSDYGYTF. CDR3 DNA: TGCGCCAGCAGCTTAAGGGGCAGCGACTATGGCTACACCTTC.

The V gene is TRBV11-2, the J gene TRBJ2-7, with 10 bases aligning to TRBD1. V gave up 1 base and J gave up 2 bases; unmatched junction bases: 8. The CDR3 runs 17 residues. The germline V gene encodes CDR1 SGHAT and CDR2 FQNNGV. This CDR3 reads CASSLVGGGTGAYEQYF. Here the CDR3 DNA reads TGTGCCAGCAGCTTAGTTGGCGGTGGGACAGGGGCCTACGAGCAGTACTTC.

CDR3 region: CASSIPRHGKRLFF. The CDR3 coding sequence is TGTGCCAGTAGTATCCCCCGACATGGAAAGAGACTGTTTTTT. The V call is TRBV19, the J call TRBJ1-4; D ambiguous. The CDR3 is 14 amino acids. Trimming took 3 bases from V and 13 from J, leaving 18 bases between them. Per germline, CDR1 LNHDA and CDR2 SQIVND (reference sequence).

The CDR3 here is CASGLARDQPQHF. CDR3 in DNA: TGTGCTAGTGGTTTGGCCCGGGATCAGCCCCAGCATTTT. The chain links TRBV12-5 to TRBJ1-5, with unresolved D. Looked up from germline, CDR1 is LGHNT and CDR2 is FRNRAP. The CDR3 has 13 amino acids. V was clipped by 1 base and J by 5 bases, with 6 bases between them. Full variable domain (outside the CDR3, taken from reference TRBV12-5 and TRBJ1-5): DARVTQTPRHKVTEMGQEVTMRCQPILGHNTVFWYRQTMMQGLELLAYFRNRAPLDDSGMPKDRFSAEMPDATLATLKIQPSEPRDSAVYFCASGLARDQPQHFGDGTRLSIL.